This record concerns one TCR beta chain sequence. Its target is unknown. 60 Vbeta and 13 Jbeta primers were used in PCR. Generated by immunoSEQ multiplex PCR, the TCRdb table keeps only in-frame clones and is missing some. The repertoire holds about 96,000 clones, with roughly 79% as singletons. This sample stems from a study of cytomegalovirus exposure and HLA in healthy donors. Overall study findings and caveats: V- and J-gene trimming in TCR beta was tied to a missense DCLRE1C variant by an analysis performed later. What a later analysis reportedly showed was that an Asian-associated ancestry cluster had fewer N-insertions than the roughly 700-donor mean. Among immune exposure information, only CMV serostatus was available.

Germline V lookup: CDR1 SGHAT, CDR2 FQNNGV. Trimming removed 4 bases at V and 3 bases at J, with 12 bases between. The CDR3 is 14 amino acids. Healthy people donating bone marrow made up the donors. The receptor was isolated from a female donor in good health and CMV-seropositive. The chain carries TRBV11-2 and TRBJ1-1; D remains unclear. Material: PBMCs. The CDR3 sequence is CASSSGRVYTEAFF. The CDR3 DNA is TGTGCCAGCAGCTCCGGCCGGGTATACACTGAAGCTTTCTTT. The full variable domain, with the rest looked up from reference TRBV11-2 and TRBJ1-1, is EAGVAQSPRYKIIEKRQSVAFWCNPISGHATLYWYQQILGQGPKLLIQFQNNGVVDDSQLPKDRFSAERLKGVDSTLKIQPAKLEDSAVYLCASSSGRVYTEAFFGQGTRLTVV.